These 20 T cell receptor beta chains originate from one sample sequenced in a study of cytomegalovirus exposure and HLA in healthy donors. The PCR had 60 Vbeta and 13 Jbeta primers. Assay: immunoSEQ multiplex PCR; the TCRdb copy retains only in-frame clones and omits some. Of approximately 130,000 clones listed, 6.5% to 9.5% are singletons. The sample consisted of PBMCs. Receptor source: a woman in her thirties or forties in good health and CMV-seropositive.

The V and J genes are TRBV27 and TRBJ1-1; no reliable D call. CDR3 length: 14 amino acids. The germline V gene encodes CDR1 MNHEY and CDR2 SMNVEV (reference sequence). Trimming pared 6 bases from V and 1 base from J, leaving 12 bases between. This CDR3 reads CASSYVGGNTEAFF. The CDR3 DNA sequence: TGTGCCAGCAGCTACGTCGGTGGGAACACTGAAGCTTTCTTT.

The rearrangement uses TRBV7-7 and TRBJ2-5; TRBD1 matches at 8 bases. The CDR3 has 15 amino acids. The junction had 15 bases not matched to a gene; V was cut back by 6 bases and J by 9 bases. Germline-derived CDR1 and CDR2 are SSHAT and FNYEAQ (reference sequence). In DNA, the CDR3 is TGTGCCAGCAGTTTAAGAACCGGGACAGGCGGGGCCCAGTACTTC. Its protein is CASSLRTGTGGAQYF.

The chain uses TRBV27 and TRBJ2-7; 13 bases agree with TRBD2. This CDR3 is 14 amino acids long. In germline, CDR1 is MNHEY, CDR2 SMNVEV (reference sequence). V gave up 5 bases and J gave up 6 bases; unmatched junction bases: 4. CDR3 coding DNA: TGTGCCAGCAGTCCGGGGACTAGCGGGATCGAGCAGTACTTC. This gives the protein CASSPGTSGIEQYF.

The CDR3 DNA reads as TGTGCCAGCAGCTACGAGATTTCCTACGAGCAGTACTTC. It codes for CASSYEISYEQYF. The chain recombines TRBV11-2 with TRBJ2-7; D is unclear. The germline V gene has CDR1 SGHAT and CDR2 FQNNGV. This CDR3 region has 13 residues. Trimming took off 4 bases at V and 1 base at J, with 8 bases between the two ends.

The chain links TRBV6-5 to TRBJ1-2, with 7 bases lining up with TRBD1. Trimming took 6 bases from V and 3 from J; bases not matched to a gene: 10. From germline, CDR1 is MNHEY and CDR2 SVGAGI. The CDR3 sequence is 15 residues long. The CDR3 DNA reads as TGTGCCAGCAGCCGTCCCGGGACAGCCTACTATGGCTACACCTTC. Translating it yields CASSRPGTAYYGYTF.

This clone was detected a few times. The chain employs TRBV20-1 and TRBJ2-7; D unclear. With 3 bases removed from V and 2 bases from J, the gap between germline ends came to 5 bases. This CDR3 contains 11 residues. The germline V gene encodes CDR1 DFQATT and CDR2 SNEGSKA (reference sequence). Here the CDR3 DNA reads TGCAGTGCTAGTTTTACCTACGAGCAGTACTTC. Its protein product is CSASFTYEQYF.

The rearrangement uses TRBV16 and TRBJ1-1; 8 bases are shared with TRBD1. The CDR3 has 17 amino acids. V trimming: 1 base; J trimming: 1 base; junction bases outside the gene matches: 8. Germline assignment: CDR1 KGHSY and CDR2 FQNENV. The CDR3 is CASSQLGQGLRNTEAFF. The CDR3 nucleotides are TGTGCCAGCAGCCAATTAGGACAGGGATTAAGGAACACTGAAGCTTTCTTT. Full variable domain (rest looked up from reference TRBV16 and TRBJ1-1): GEEVAQTPKHLVRGEGQKAKLYCAPIKGHSYVFWYQQVLKNEFKFLISFQNENVFDETGMPKERFSAKCLPNSPCSLEIQATKLEDSAVYFCASSQLGQGLRNTEAFFGQGTRLTVV.

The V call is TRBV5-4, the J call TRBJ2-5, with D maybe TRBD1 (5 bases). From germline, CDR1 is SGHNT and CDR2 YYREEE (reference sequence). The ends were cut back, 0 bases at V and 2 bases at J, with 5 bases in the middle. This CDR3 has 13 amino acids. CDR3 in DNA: TGTGCCAGCAGCTTGGGGACACAAGAGACCCAGTACTTC. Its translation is CASSLGTQETQYF.

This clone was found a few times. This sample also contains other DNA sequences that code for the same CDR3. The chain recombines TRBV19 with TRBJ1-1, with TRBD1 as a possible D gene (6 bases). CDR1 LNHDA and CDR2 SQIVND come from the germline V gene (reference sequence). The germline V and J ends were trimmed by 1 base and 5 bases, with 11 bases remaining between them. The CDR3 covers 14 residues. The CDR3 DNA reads TGTGCCAGTAGTATAGGGGGGCTCGGGACTGAAGCTTTCTTT. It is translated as CASSIGGLGTEAFF.

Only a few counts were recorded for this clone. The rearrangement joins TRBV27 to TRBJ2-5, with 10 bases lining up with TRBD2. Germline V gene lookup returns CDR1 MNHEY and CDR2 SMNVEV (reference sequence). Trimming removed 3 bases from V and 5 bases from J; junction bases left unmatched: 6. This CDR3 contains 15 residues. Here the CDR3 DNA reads TGTGCCAGCAGTTTTCAAGCGGGGGGGTTCGAGACCCAGTACTTC. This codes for CASSFQAGGFETQYF.

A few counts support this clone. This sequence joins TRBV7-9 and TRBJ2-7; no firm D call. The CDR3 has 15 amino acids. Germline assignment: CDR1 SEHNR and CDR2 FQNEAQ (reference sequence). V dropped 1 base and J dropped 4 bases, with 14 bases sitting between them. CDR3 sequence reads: CASSLVALKSYEQYF. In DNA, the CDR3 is TGTGCCAGCAGCTTAGTCGCGTTAAAAAGTTACGAGCAGTACTTC.

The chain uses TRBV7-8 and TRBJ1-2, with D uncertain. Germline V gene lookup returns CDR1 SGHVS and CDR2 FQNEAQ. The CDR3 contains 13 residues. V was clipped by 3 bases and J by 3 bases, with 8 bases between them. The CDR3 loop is CASSFDTDYGYTF. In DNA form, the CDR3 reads TGTGCCAGCAGCTTCGACACTGACTATGGCTACACCTTC. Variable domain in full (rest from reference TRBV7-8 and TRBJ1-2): GAGVSQSPRYKVAKRGQDVALRCDPISGHVSLFWYQQALGQGPEFLTYFQNEAQLDKSGLPSDRFFAERPEGSVSTLKIQRTQQEDSAVYLCASSFDTDYGYTFGSGTRLTVV.

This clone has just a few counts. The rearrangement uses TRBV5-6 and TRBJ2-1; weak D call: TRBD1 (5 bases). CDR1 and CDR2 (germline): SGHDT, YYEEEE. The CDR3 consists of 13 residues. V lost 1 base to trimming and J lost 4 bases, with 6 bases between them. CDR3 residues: CASSLSGYNEQFF. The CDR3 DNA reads TGTGCCAGCAGCTTGTCAGGGTACAATGAGCAGTTCTTC.

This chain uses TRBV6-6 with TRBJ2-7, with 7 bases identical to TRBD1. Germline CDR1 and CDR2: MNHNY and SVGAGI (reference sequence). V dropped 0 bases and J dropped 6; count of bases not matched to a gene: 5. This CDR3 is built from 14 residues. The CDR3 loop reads CASSYSPPGGEQYF. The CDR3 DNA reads TGTGCCAGCAGTTACTCGCCTCCAGGGGGCGAGCAGTACTTC.

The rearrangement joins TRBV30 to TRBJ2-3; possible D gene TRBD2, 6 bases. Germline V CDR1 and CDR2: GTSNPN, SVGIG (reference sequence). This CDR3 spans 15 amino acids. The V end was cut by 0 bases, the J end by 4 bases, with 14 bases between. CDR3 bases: TGTGCCTGGAGTGTCGGAGGGGTGATCGCAGATACGCAGTATTTT. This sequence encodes CAWSVGGVIADTQYF.

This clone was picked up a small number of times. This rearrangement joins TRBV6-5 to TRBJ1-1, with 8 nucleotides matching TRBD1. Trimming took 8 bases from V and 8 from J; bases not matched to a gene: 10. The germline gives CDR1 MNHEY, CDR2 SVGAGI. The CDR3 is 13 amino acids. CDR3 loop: CASRAQGAREAFF. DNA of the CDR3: TGTGCCAGCCGTGCTCAGGGGGCGCGGGAAGCTTTCTTT.

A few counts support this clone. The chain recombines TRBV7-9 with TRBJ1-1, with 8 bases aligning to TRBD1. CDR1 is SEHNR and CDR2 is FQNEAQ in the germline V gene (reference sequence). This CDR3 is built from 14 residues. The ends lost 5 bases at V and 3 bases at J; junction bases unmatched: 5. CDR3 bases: TGTGCCAGCAGCCCTCCAGGGGGCTACACTGAAGCTTTCTTT. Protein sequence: CASSPPGGYTEAFF.

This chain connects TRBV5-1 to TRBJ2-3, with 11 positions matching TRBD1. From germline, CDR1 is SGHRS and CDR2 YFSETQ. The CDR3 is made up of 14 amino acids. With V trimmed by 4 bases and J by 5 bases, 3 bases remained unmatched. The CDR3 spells CASSLGQGVDTQYF. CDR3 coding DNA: TGCGCCAGCAGCCTGGGACAGGGGGTAGATACGCAGTATTTT.

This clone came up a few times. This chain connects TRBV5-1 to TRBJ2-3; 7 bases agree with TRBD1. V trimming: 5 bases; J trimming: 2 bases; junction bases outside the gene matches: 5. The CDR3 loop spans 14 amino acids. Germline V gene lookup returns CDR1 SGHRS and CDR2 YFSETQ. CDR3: CASSYRGTTDTQYF. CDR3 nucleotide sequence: TGCGCCAGCAGTTACAGGGGTACCACAGATACGCAGTATTTT. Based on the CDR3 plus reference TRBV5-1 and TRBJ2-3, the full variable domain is KAGVTQTPRYLIKTRGQQVTLSCSPISGHRSVSWYQQTPGQGLQFLFEYFSETQRNKGNFPGRFSGRQFSNSRSEMNVSTLELGDSALYLCASSYRGTTDTQYFGPGTRLTVL.

As DNA, the CDR3 is TGCGCCAGCAGCTTGGGCGACAGGGGCGGGGAGCAGTTCTTC. This sequence encodes CASSLGDRGGEQFF. This chain joins TRBV5-1 and TRBJ2-1; TRBD1 agrees at 8 bases. The germline V gene has CDR1 SGHRS and CDR2 YFSETQ. The V segment lost 0 bases and the J segment 10 bases; nucleotides outside the gene matches: 6. The CDR3 loop spans 14 amino acids.